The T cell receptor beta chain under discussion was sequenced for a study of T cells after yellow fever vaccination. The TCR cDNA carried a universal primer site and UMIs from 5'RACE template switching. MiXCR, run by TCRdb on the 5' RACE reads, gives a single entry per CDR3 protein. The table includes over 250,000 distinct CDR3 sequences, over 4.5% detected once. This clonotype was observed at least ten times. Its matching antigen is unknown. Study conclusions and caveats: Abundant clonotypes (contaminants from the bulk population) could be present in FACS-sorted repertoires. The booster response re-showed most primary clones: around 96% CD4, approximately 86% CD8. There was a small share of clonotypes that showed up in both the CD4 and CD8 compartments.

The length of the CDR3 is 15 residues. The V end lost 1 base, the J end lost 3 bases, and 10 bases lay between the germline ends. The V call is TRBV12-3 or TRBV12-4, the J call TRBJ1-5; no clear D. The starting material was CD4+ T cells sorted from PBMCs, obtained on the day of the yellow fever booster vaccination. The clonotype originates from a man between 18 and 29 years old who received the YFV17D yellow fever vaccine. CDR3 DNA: TGTGCCAGCAGTTTAGTCAGCCCCTACAATCAGCCCCAGCATTTT. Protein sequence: CASSLVSPYNQPQHF.